This T cell receptor beta chain is from a study of vaccination effects on CD4 cells after COVID-19. Turning to the study itself: Participants were vaccinated with two doses of either the BNT162b2 or mRNA-1273 vaccine.

In the ViraFEST assay, antigen-specific CD4+ clonotypes were identified by expansion after peptide-pool stimulation. Cultured cells yielded isolated CD4+ T cells after 10 days. Prior SARS-CoV-2 infection was absent in the vaccine recipients, as shown by negative nucleocapsid antibodies. Fresh IL-2-containing medium replaced half the medium on days 3 and 7. On this clone: What it binds is not known.

Study-wide points: By a late point after vaccination, infection- and vaccine-induced clones had shrunk markedly through clonal contraction.

Data came from immunoSEQ multiplex PCR; TCRdb stores just in-frame clones and leaves some out. The sample holds around 23,000 clones, roughly 80% seen once. The input for sequencing was CD4+ T cells from PBMCs cultured with HCoV-NL63 spike peptides, taken before COVID-19 vaccination. The sequence was obtained from a human donor who received a COVID-19 vaccine.

The CDR3 coding sequence is TGTGCCAGCAGCAAGAGAGGCAGGGAAGAGACCCAGTACTTC. This gives the protein CASSKRGREETQYF. This sequence joins TRBV7-7 and TRBJ2-5, with D tentatively TRBD1 (5 bases). Germline V CDR1 and CDR2: SSHAT, FNYEAQ (reference sequence). The CDR3 is made up of 14 amino acids. Deletions cut 5 bases from V and 3 bases from J, with 13 bases between.